A selection of T cell receptor beta chains follows, all from one sample in a study of OX40 agonist ivuxolimab in advanced cancers. Measured with immunoSEQ multiplex PCR; TCRdb has only the in-frame clones, and not every one. This sample has roughly 81,000 clones, with about 93% found just once. The material sequenced was CD4+ or CD8+ T cells sorted from blood, taken in a trial of the OX40 agonist ivuxolimab. The source of these receptors is an adult with an advanced solid tumor such as melanoma, head and neck, liver or kidney cancer. Each CDR3 is given with its conserved first and last residue. The D gene is left open where the match is weak. Rows give clone size only sometimes, using once, few, many, or a class for an expanded clone.

cdr3_length: 12; clone_size: -; j_call: TRBJ2-7; v_call: TRBV27; d_call: -; cdr3_nt: TGTGCCAGCAGTTCGGCCTCCTACGAGCAGTACTTC; cdr3_aa: CASSSASYEQYF
cdr3_length: 14; clone_size: once; j_call: TRBJ2-7; v_call: TRBV28; d_call: -; cdr3_nt: TGTGCCAGCAGTTTCGATAGGAGCTCCTACGAGCAGTACTTC; cdr3_aa: CASSFDRSSYEQYF
cdr3_length: 16; clone_size: once; j_call: TRBJ2-1; v_call: TRBV4-3; d_call: TRBD2; cdr3_nt: TGCGCCAGCAGCCAAGATGGGCTAGCGGGAGTCGATGAGCAGTTCTTC; cdr3_aa: CASSQDGLAGVDEQFF
cdr3_length: 15; clone_size: -; j_call: TRBJ2-7; v_call: TRBV9; d_call: TRBD2; cdr3_nt: TGTGCCAGCGGTTCCGGGCTAGCGGGGGCCTACGAGCAGTACTTC; cdr3_aa: CASGSGLAGAYEQYF
cdr3_length: 14; clone_size: -; j_call: TRBJ1-2; v_call: TRBV7-2; d_call: TRBD1; cdr3_nt: TGTGCCAGCAGCTTTGGACAGGGGAACTATGGCTACACCTTC; cdr3_aa: CASSFGQGNYGYTF
cdr3_length: 15; clone_size: -; j_call: TRBJ1-5; v_call: TRBV19; d_call: -; cdr3_nt: TGTGCCAGTAGTTCAGCGGCATATAGCAATCAGCCCCAGCATTTT; cdr3_aa: CASSSAAYSNQPQHF
cdr3_length: 16; clone_size: -; j_call: TRBJ2-3; v_call: TRBV11-2; d_call: TRBD1; cdr3_nt: TGTGCCAGCAGCCCCGGGGACAGGGGGTTTTCGGATACGCAGTATTTT; cdr3_aa: CASSPGDRGFSDTQYF
cdr3_length: 16; clone_size: -; j_call: TRBJ2-1; v_call: TRBV2; d_call: TRBD2; cdr3_nt: TGTGCCAGCAGTCCCGACAGCCTAGCGGGCTACAATGAGCAGTTCTTC; cdr3_aa: CASSPDSLAGYNEQFF
cdr3_length: 14; clone_size: -; j_call: TRBJ2-7; v_call: TRBV2; d_call: TRBD2; cdr3_nt: TGTGCCAGCAGGGGAGGACTAGCGGGACCCCAGTTGTACTTC; cdr3_aa: CASRGGLAGPQLYF
cdr3_length: 16; clone_size: -; j_call: TRBJ2-1; v_call: TRBV7-3; d_call: -; cdr3_nt: TGTGCCAGCAGCCCCCCCGGGGGCCGGGACTACAATGAGCAGTTCTTC; cdr3_aa: CASSPPGGRDYNEQFF
cdr3_length: 12; clone_size: -; j_call: TRBJ2-7; v_call: TRBV2; d_call: -; cdr3_nt: TGTGCCAGCAGAAACGGCCGCTACGAGCAGTACTTC; cdr3_aa: CASRNGRYEQYF
cdr3_length: 15; clone_size: once; j_call: TRBJ2-3; v_call: TRBV27; d_call: -; cdr3_nt: TGTGCCAGCAGCCCGGTTCAAGGTAACACAGATACGCAGTATTTT; cdr3_aa: CASSPVQGNTDTQYF
cdr3_length: 19; clone_size: -; j_call: TRBJ2-3; v_call: TRBV9; d_call: TRBD2; cdr3_nt: TGTGCCAGCAGTTCCCGAGGGGGACTAGCGGGAGTTAGCACAGATACGCAGTATTTT; cdr3_aa: CASSSRGGLAGVSTDTQYF
cdr3_length: 15; clone_size: -; j_call: TRBJ1-1; v_call: TRBV5-4; d_call: -; cdr3_nt: TGTGCCAGCAGCCGGCGAGGAGAATCGAACACTGAAGCTTTCTTT; cdr3_aa: CASSRRGESNTEAFF
cdr3_length: 11; clone_size: -; j_call: TRBJ1-1; v_call: TRBV6-6; d_call: TRBD1; cdr3_nt: TGTGCCAGCAGACAGGGGGCTGAAGCTTTCTTT; cdr3_aa: CASRQGAEAFF
cdr3_length: 18; clone_size: -; j_call: TRBJ2-3; v_call: TRBV7-2; d_call: TRBD2; cdr3_nt: TGTGCCAGCAGCTTCCCGCGACTAGCGGGGACGGACACAGATACGCAGTATTTT; cdr3_aa: CASSFPRLAGTDTDTQYF
cdr3_length: 14; clone_size: -; j_call: TRBJ1-5; v_call: TRBV19; d_call: -; cdr3_nt: TGTGCCAGTAGTATCTGGGATAGCAATCAGCCCCAGCATTTT; cdr3_aa: CASSIWDSNQPQHF
cdr3_length: 16; clone_size: -; j_call: TRBJ2-2; v_call: TRBV11-3; d_call: -; cdr3_nt: TGTGCCAGCAGCTTAGTCATTGGGGGGCGCACCGGGGAGCTGTTTTTT; cdr3_aa: CASSLVIGGRTGELFF
cdr3_length: 15; clone_size: -; j_call: TRBJ1-1; v_call: TRBV27; d_call: -; cdr3_nt: TGTGCCAGCAGTTTATCAAAGCCGGGGTACACTGAAGCTTTCTTT; cdr3_aa: CASSLSKPGYTEAFF
cdr3_length: 12; clone_size: -; j_call: TRBJ1-2; v_call: TRBV7-3; d_call: -; cdr3_nt: TGTGCCAGCAGCTTAATTTTGTATGGCTACACCTTC; cdr3_aa: CASSLILYGYTF
cdr3_length: 14; clone_size: -; j_call: TRBJ1-5; v_call: TRBV27; d_call: TRBD1; cdr3_nt: TGTGCCAGCAGTTGGGGACAGGGGGTAGGTACCCAACATTTT; cdr3_aa: CASSWGQGVGTQHF
cdr3_length: 14; clone_size: -; j_call: TRBJ2-5; v_call: TRBV9; d_call: -; cdr3_nt: TGTGCCAGCAGCCCCGGGGACGCTTCAGAGACCCAGTACTTC; cdr3_aa: CASSPGDASETQYF
cdr3_length: 15; clone_size: -; j_call: TRBJ2-7; v_call: TRBV7-9; d_call: -; cdr3_nt: TGTGCCAGCAGCCTTGCAGGTTGGTGGGGTGAGGAGCAGTACTTC; cdr3_aa: CASSLAGWWGEEQYF
cdr3_length: 16; clone_size: -; j_call: TRBJ2-2; v_call: TRBV14; d_call: -; cdr3_nt: TGTGCCAGCAGCCAACCAATTACAGGATACACCGGGGAGCTGTTTTTT; cdr3_aa: CASSQPITGYTGELFF
cdr3_length: 15; clone_size: -; j_call: TRBJ1-5; v_call: TRBV7-2; d_call: -; cdr3_nt: TGTGCCAGCAGCCAGGAAGCAGGGAACAATCAGCCCCAGCATTTT; cdr3_aa: CASSQEAGNNQPQHF
cdr3_length: 18; clone_size: -; j_call: TRBJ1-4; v_call: TRBV28; d_call: -; cdr3_nt: TGTGCCAGCAGTTCCCCCCCCGGGACATCCTATCCTAATGAAAAACTGTTTTTT; cdr3_aa: CASSSPPGTSYPNEKLFF
cdr3_length: 14; clone_size: -; j_call: TRBJ2-7; v_call: TRBV7-9; d_call: TRBD1; cdr3_nt: TGTGCCAGCAGCTCTCGGACAGGAACCTACGAGCAGTACTTC; cdr3_aa: CASSSRTGTYEQYF